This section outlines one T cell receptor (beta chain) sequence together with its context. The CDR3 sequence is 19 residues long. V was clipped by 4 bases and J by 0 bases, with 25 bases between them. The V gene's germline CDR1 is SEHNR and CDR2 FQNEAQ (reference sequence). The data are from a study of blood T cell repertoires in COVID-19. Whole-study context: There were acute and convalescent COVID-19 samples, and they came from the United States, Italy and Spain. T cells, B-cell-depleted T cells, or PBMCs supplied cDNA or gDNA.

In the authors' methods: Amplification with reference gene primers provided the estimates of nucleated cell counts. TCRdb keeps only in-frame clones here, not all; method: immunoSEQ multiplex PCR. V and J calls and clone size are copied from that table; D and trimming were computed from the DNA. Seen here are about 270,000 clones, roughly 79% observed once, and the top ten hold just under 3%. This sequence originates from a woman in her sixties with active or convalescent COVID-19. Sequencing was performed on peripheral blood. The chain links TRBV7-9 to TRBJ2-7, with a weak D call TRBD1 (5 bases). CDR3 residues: CASSSSLNRNKGPSYEQYF. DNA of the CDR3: TGTGCCAGCAGCTCCTCCCTTAATCGAAACAAGGGGCCCTCCTACGAGCAGTACTTC.